The entry below gives a single T cell receptor (beta chain) sequence along with its context. Its specificity is not known. This record belongs to a study of cytomegalovirus exposure and HLA in healthy donors. Study-wide background: Falling in the Caucasian-associated ancestry cluster were roughly 80% of under 450 genotyped donors. Notes on the study in general: TCR beta chain V- and J-gene trimming was linked, in a later analysis, to a missense variant in DCLRE1C.

In the PCR, 60 Vbeta and 13 Jbeta primers were used. Clones were read by immunoSEQ multiplex PCR, and TCRdb kept only the in-frame ones, dropping some. The table records approximately 44,000 clones, 81% of them present only once. The CDR3 covers 13 residues. J lost 6 bases, V lost 5 bases, and 5 bases had no gene match. Germline V gives CDR1 MNHEY, CDR2 SVGAGI. The TCR originated in a man over 45 in good health and CMV-seronegative. Specimen: PBMCs. V and J are TRBV6-5 and TRBJ1-2, with TRBD1 identical over 8 bases. In nucleotides, the CDR3 is TGTGCCAGCAGTACTCAGGGGGCCCATGGCTACACCTTC. This translates into CASSTQGAHGYTF.